This TCR beta chain was profiled in a study of blood T cell repertoires in COVID-19. Study-wide background: T cells, B-cell-depleted T cells, or PBMCs provided the cDNA or gDNA that served as material.

CDR3 length equals 15 residues. CDR1 SGDLS and CDR2 YYNGEE come from the germline V gene. V lost 0 bases and J 0 bases, leaving 10 bases between the germline ends. Clones were read by immunoSEQ multiplex PCR, and TCRdb kept only the in-frame ones, dropping some. The data hold approximately 50,000 clones, with about 82% observed a single time. The origin of this receptor is a human donor in a cohort sampled during active COVID-19. The sequenced material came from peripheral blood. The rearrangement uses TRBV9 and TRBJ2-7; perhaps TRBD1 as D (6 bases). This CDR3 reads CASSVEWGPSYEQYF. DNA for the CDR3: TGTGCCAGCAGCGTAGAGTGGGGGCCCTCCTACGAGCAGTACTTC.